This T cell receptor (beta chain) was sequenced during a study of T cells in Graves' hyperthyroidism and ophthalmopathy. RNA transcripts provided the source from which TCR beta CDR3 regions were amplified. The TCR CDR3 first-round RT-PCR relied on the HTBI primer set. TCRdb reprocessed the multiplex PCR reads with MiXCR, giving one entry per CDR3 protein. The sample lists about 290,000 distinct CDR3 sequences; roughly an eighth were seen once. Germline values: CDR1 SQVTM, CDR2 ANQGSEA. V lost 4 bases to trimming and J lost 4 bases; unmatched junction nucleotides: 9. There are 15 residues in the CDR3. This clonotype was counted ten times or more.

The chain recombines TRBV29-1 with TRBJ2-5, with 10 bases lining up with TRBD2. The source material was blood. This receptor was obtained from a woman aged 40 to 55 with Graves' hyperthyroidism. Written as DNA, the CDR3 is TGCAGCGTTGTTACAATAGCGGGAGGAGGAGAGACCCAGTACTTC. This translates into CSVVTIAGGGETQYF.